The clone carrying this TCR beta chain was detected a few times. This record belongs to a study of T-cell reconstitution after alpha-beta-depleted transplantation in children. Researchers prepared the TCRbeta library using unique molecular identifiers, the study reports. Using its own MiXCR run on the PCR reads, TCRdb lists one record per CDR3 protein. The table records about 110,000 distinct CDR3 sequences, about 6% of them present only once. The sample here was PBMCs, mostly from graft donor cells, taken 360 days after TCRalphabeta/CD19-depleted stem cell transplant. The source of this sequence is a male patient between 2 and 9 years old who had a stem cell transplant for acute lymphoblastic leukemia, so the T cells may come from the graft donor.

The CDR3 nucleotides read TGTGCCAGCAGCTTGGGAGCGGGAGGGGTGGATGGGGGCTACACCTTC. Translation: CASSLGAGGVDGGYTF. This chain connects TRBV5-4 to TRBJ1-2, with D possibly matching TRBD1 (5 bases). In germline, CDR1 is SGHNT, CDR2 YYREEE (reference sequence). The CDR3 has 16 amino acids. V lost 0 bases and J 8 bases, leaving 20 bases between the germline ends. The full variable domain, in which reference TRBV5-4 and TRBJ1-2 provide the parts outside the CDR3, is ETGVTQSPTHLIKTRGQQVTLRCSSQSGHNTVSWYQQALGQGPQFIFQYYREEENGRGNFPPRFSGLQFPNYSSELNVNALELDDSALYLCASSLGAGGVDGGYTFGSGTRLTVV.